What follows is one T cell receptor (beta chain) and its context. This clonotype was picked up a small number of times. Its antigen specificity is not known. No qualities accompany the bases; no much larger clone lies one base away. The sample originates from a study of identical twins listed by TCRdb under 2016. Regarding the research as a whole: To test whether fetal clonotypes persist, the study used deep sequencing on TCR alpha and beta repertoires from monozygotic twins, unrelated adults of various ages, and cord blood. Replicate twin experiments were performed at different times using different library preparation protocols to rule out contamination. General conclusions and limits of the study: Recombination models systematically underestimated out-of-frame TCR alpha sharing in monozygotic twins but agreed with sharing between unrelated individuals. In beta out-of-frame sequences, excess twin sharing was weaker, because having fewer shared sequences lowered the signal-to-noise ratio. Compared with coincidental sharing between unrelated individuals, out-of-frame TCR alpha sequences shared between twins showed an excess of sequences with low generation probability. Zero-insertion analyses could be partly confounded by invariant T cells such as MAIT and iNKT, although diverse VJ usage argued against such confounding for most clonotypes. Conclusions relied on cross-sectional statistical analysis, since the same donors could not be followed over many years. Fewer insertions were carried by abundant cord blood beta clonotypes, a similar but weaker trend appeared in young adult naive repertoires, and no such trend appeared in memory repertoires.

The library was prepared using 5' RACE. These reads were obtained on an Illumina HiSeq 2000. Template switching introduced a universal primer binding site; the final cDNA contained a unique molecular identifier, enabling accurate counting of TCR cDNA molecules. Specific primers in the conserved constant-segment region were used to synthesize first-strand cDNA for TCR alpha and beta chains. To control for contamination, each cDNA library was double barcoded with a SMART-Mk sample barcode plus Illumina barcodes. TruSeq adapter sequences and Illumina sample barcodes were added in two successive PCR steps. Sequencing of the TCR alpha and beta cDNA libraries was done on the Illumina HiSeq platform using custom primers. In the authors' own workflow: MiGEC was used to process raw reads and extract unique molecular identifiers, and MiXCR was used to find CDR3 positions. Recombination models were inferred per individual with the repgenHMM and IGoR tools using an EM algorithm. The tcR package in R was used for shared clonotype analysis, with sharing normalized by the product of cloneset sizes. To study raw recombination free of thymic and clonal selection effects, out-of-frame nonproductive sequences were analyzed. TCRdb redid the processing of the public reads, applying fastp at Q25 and MiXCR, and retained in-frame beta chains. A single entry per CDR3 protein holds the most common genes and DNA from its merged rows. The V and J calls were not made by the authors but by TCRdb's processing. This sample has some 630,000 distinct CDR3 sequences in its table, and roughly 7.2% of those were observed once. The ten most abundant clones make up 1.6% of the sample.

The germline V gene sets CDR1 to SQVTM and CDR2 to ANQGSEA. Taken from cysteine to phenylalanine, the CDR3 has 15 residues. Just CDR3 DNA is preserved here, 45 bases in frame from base 1. The junction shows trimming of 5 bases on V and 2 bases on J, plus 15 bases between the germline ends. Only healthy Caucasian donors were included. Three pairs of female monozygotic twins, all aged about 18 to 29 years, were included in the twin cohort. RNA for TCR libraries was isolated from peripheral blood mononuclear cells. These same data were also listed under a study on yellow fever vaccine responses in identical twins. The second study's paper adds: The authors reported that the T cell response to vaccination in identical twins appeared partly convergent and partly personalized. In identical twins, the study followed T cell clones that responded to the vaccine with precision.

What was sequenced was PBMCs. The sequence was obtained from a woman under 30 in good health. The chain joins TRBV29-1 to TRBJ2-2, with the D segment identity uncertain. The nucleotide sequence reads TGCAGCGTTCTAGGCGGCAGGACCAACACCGGGGAGCTGTTTTTT. This translates into CSVLGGRTNTGELFF.